This record looks at one T cell receptor beta chain sequence and its context. This sample was taken from a study of blood T cell repertoires in COVID-19. Study-wide context: Italy, Spain and the United States were the sources of the convalescent and acute COVID-19 samples. The cDNA or gDNA used as material had been derived from T cells, B-cell-depleted T cells, or PBMCs.

Cohorts were based on clinical histories the participants reported. CDR1 SGHDT and CDR2 YYEEEE come from the germline V gene. The V and J ends lost 4 bases and 3 bases respectively, with 14 bases between them. The CDR3 is made up of 14 amino acids. Original processing methods: Quantification of nucleated cells was approximated via reference gene primer amplification. Sequencing was performed with immunoSEQ multiplex PCR; in TCRdb, only in-frame clones are kept and a portion is missing. V, J and clone size are those of that table, while D and trimming were read from the DNA. The data contain fewer than 250,000 clones, approximately 80% of them singletons.

The sequencing sample was made of PBMCs or T cells enriched from blood (not recorded which). The sequence was obtained from a man aged 55 to 70 who had recovered from COVID-19. The chain links TRBV5-6 to TRBJ2-7; possible D gene TRBD2, 6 bases. This CDR3 reads CASSRPTRNYEQYF. For the CDR3, the DNA is TGTGCCAGCAGCAGGCCGACTAGAAACTACGAGCAGTACTTC.